The TCR beta chain under discussion was sequenced for a study of response to subunit inactivated influenza vaccine. From the RT-PCR reads, TCRdb called clonotypes with MiXCR, one entry per CDR3 protein. The profile shows hundreds of thousands of distinct CDR3 sequences, roughly 8.2% of them singletons. This clonotype occurred a few times. The receptor was derived from a man aged 45 to 75 who received an inactivated influenza vaccine. Specimen: PBMCs from blood, collected roughly 24 months after vaccination.

CDR3 DNA sequence: TGTGCCAGCACTAGGGACTTTAGCAATCAGCCCCAGCATTTT. Its translation is CASTRDFSNQPQHF. This chain connects TRBV6-1 to TRBJ1-5, with D maybe TRBD1 (5 bases). This CDR3 is built from 14 residues. V lost 7 bases and J 0 bases, leaving 10 bases between the germline ends. Germline V gives CDR1 MNHNS, CDR2 SASEGT.